A single T cell receptor (beta chain) is shown here with its context. What it recognizes is unknown. This sample's time point: before natalizumab initiation. Before the first natalizumab infusion, T0 blood samples were taken. Spiked into each PCR were synthetic inline TR CDR3 controls of all V-J pairings. Measured with immunoSEQ multiplex PCR; TCRdb has only the in-frame clones, and not every one. This table holds about 30,000 clones, about 91% found once. The data belong to a study of multiple sclerosis patients with progressive multifocal leukoencephalopathy. Study conclusions and caveats: Clones expanded at PML were already present before and during natalizumab.

Germline V gene lookup returns CDR1 SGHAT and CDR2 FQNNGV. This CDR3 contains 16 residues. V shed 7 bases and J shed 4 bases, with 22 bases lying between them. The sample was PBMCs. V is TRBV11-2 and J is TRBJ1-1; tentative D call: TRBD1 (5 bases). The source of this sequence is a man aged 25 to 40 with multiple sclerosis. In DNA, the CDR3 is TGTGCCAGCACCATTCCCATGGGGGTTTTGGGCACTGAAGCTTTCTTT. This codes for CASTIPMGVLGTEAFF. Drawing the rest from reference TRBV11-2 and TRBJ1-1, the complete variable domain is EAGVAQSPRYKIIEKRQSVAFWCNPISGHATLYWYQQILGQGPKLLIQFQNNGVVDDSQLPKDRFSAERLKGVDSTLKIQPAKLEDSAVYLCASTIPMGVLGTEAFFGQGTRLTVV.